Sequencing of this T cell receptor (beta chain) was carried out in a study of blood T cell repertoires in COVID-19 (TCRdb year 2020). With respect to the entire study: Samples from collaborators originated in the United States, Italy and Spain and spanned both the acute and convalescent phases of COVID-19. The prospective study material was composed of cDNA or gDNA derived from T cells, B-cell-depleted T cells, or PBMCs. Sample metadata almost always included a de-identified subject ID, COVID-19 status, age in years and sex. Where available, HLA class I and class II types were obtained from metadata supplied by the sample provider rather than from assay-based typing. The dataset comprised deeply sampled blood TCRbeta repertoires from subjects exposed to, actively infected with, or recovered from COVID-19. The repertoires were made available in a free public database intended to serve as a resource for research on the immune response to SARS-CoV-2. Samples came from the ongoing ImmuneRACE study (first 160 participants) plus 1,254 subjects from 6 global collaborators.

In this sample, this clone turned up many times. No cognate antigen has been identified for it. Base qualities were left out, and no much larger clone turns up one base away. TCRbeta CDR3 regions were amplified from genomic DNA by means of the immunoSEQ Assay, a bias-controlled multiplex PCR. Concerning the study's data processing: The number of nucleated cells in each sample was estimated from the amplification of reference gene primers within the assay. To quantify the absolute abundance of each unique TCRbeta CDR3 rearrangement, sequence reads were collapsed and filtered. For each sample, productive Simpson clonality was calculated as the square root of Simpson's diversity index across productive rearrangements. TCRdb carries this immuneACCESS record with in-frame sequences only. Its versions omit some clonotypes, under half of them owing to an unresolved V gene in the studies checked, with the rest unexplained. For V, J and clone size, that table is used; D and trimming come from the DNA. The sample table contains fewer than 150,000 clones; only one count was recorded for around 80% of them. The ten largest clonotypes hold about a tenth of the sample.

Findings and caveats that apply to the study as a whole: How much clinical and demographic metadata was included differed by source and by participant, and the metadata was provided uncurated.

Via the germline V gene, CDR1 is SGHDT and CDR2 YYEEEE. The CDR3, from cysteine to phenylalanine, totals 13 residues. The CDR3 DNA has 39 bases and is translated from base 1. Between the V and J ends, shortened by 7 bases and 8 bases respectively, the junction contains 13 bases. Collaborating institutions collected whole blood in K2EDTA tubes following their own protocols. For TCRbeta analysis, collaborators shipped samples as frozen whole blood, isolated PBMCs, or DNA extracted from either of those sample types. Source material: peripheral blood. This chain joins TRBV5-6 to TRBJ1-6, with a weak D call of TRBD1 (6 bases match). This sequence was found in a human donor in a cohort sampled during active COVID-19. The CDR3 region has the sequence CASQRTADSPLHF. The DNA is as follows: TGTGCCAGCCAAAGGACAGCGGATTCACCCCTCCACTTT.